This T cell receptor beta chain derives from a study of blood T cell repertoires in COVID-19. About the study: COVID-19 samples, acute and convalescent, were from the United States, Italy and Spain. T cells, B-cell-depleted T cells, or PBMCs provided the cDNA or gDNA that served as material.

Original processing notes: Amplification of reference gene primers was used by the study to estimate nucleated cell counts. TCRdb keeps only in-frame clones here, not all; method: immunoSEQ multiplex PCR. That table is the source of V, J and clone size, and D and trimming were worked out from the DNA. The sample holds roughly 150,000 clones, 70% to 80% seen once. Trimming shortened V by 2 bases and J by 5 bases, and 6 bases separated the two germline ends. The CDR3 is 12 residues long. Germline assignment: CDR1 LNHNV and CDR2 YYDKDF (reference sequence). This clone was observed a few times. Sequencing was carried out using peripheral blood. This receptor was taken from a man aged 55 to 70 who had recovered from COVID-19. V usage is TRBV15 and J usage is TRBJ1-2; unclear D gene. The CDR3 sequence: CATSRPGYGYTF. The CDR3 DNA reads as TGTGCCACCAGCAGACCGGGGTATGGCTACACCTTC.